This T cell receptor (beta chain) was sequenced during a study of shared clonotypes between healthy human individuals. Clones were sequenced by immunoSEQ multiplex PCR, and TCRdb holds only the in-frame ones, with some missing. This sample has more than 550,000 clones, with just under 75% found just once. CDR1 SGHDT and CDR2 YYEEEE come from the germline V gene. The V gene lost 0 bases and the J gene lost 3 bases, with 4 bases spanning the gap. CDR3 length: 12 amino acids. Remarks on this clone: Its specificity is not known. Other DNA sequences within the sample encode an identical CDR3.

Study outcomes and limitations: How much donors shared clonotypes was expected to be affected by sequencing depth.

V usage is TRBV5-6 and J usage is TRBJ2-7; D gene ambiguous. The sample comprised memory CD4+ T cells sorted from blood. The subset is: CD45RA-negative fraction. The TCR was taken from a young woman in good health. The CDR3 bases are TGTGCCAGCAGCTTGGTGGGCTACGAGCAGTACTTC. Translation gives CASSLVGYEQYF.